This TCR beta chain was profiled in a study of OX40 agonist ivuxolimab in advanced cancers. Sequenced by immunoSEQ multiplex PCR; TCRdb stores in-frame clones only, minus some. The profile covers about 150,000 clones, with 94% appearing a single time and under 0.4% taken by the ten largest. The sequence derives from an adult with an advanced solid tumor such as melanoma, head and neck, liver or kidney cancer. This specimen consisted of CD4+ or CD8+ T cells sorted from blood, obtained in a trial of the OX40 agonist ivuxolimab.

The CDR3 spells CASSFRSEETQYF. DNA of the CDR3: TGTGCCAGCAGTTTCAGGTCGGAGGAGACCCAGTACTTC. V gene TRBV28 combines with J gene TRBJ2-5; D unclear. There are 13 residues in the CDR3. The germline gives CDR1 MDHEN, CDR2 SYDVKM. Trimming pared 3 bases from V and 5 bases from J, leaving 10 bases between.